What follows are 4 T cell receptor beta chains derived from one specimen sequenced in a study of blood T cells in healthy people across ages. A second PCR of 7 to 11 cycles used a sample-barcoded 5' primer and a J-beta primer mix. TCRdb passed the 5' RACE reads through MiXCR, listing each CDR3 protein once. The data contain approximately 320,000 distinct CDR3 sequences, about 25% of them seen just once; the ten biggest clones take up 29%. What was sequenced was blood. Every receptor here comes from a woman in her 70s in good health.

The table lists this clonotype with a count of one. This sequence joins TRBV13 and TRBJ2-4, with 7 bases matching TRBD1. CDR1 and CDR2 (germline): PRHDT, FYEKMQ (reference sequence). This CDR3 region has 15 residues. V dropped 4 bases and J dropped 3; count of bases not matched to a gene: 6. The chain's CDR3 is CASSSTGDVKNIQYF. The CDR3 bases are TGTGCCAGCAGCTCCACAGGGGATGTCAAAAACATTCAGTACTTC. The whole variable domain, filled in from reference TRBV13 and TRBJ2-4, reads AAGVIQSPRHLIKEKRETATLKCYPIPRHDTVYWYQQGPGQDPQFLISFYEKMQSDKGSIPDRFSAQQFSDYHSELNMSSLELGDSALYFCASSSTGDVKNIQYFGAGTRLSVL.

This clonotype was seen a handful of times. This chain uses TRBV12-3 or TRBV12-4 with TRBJ2-7; D is uncertain. Judging by the DNA end, TRBJ2-5 fits better; the J call may be wrong. The CDR3 runs 11 residues. The CDR3 DNA reads as TGTGCCAGCACCGATCAAGAGACCCAGTACTTC. Its protein is CASTDQETQYF.

Details on this clonotype: Germline is not matched at one junction end, which may reflect a read error. The rearrangement uses TRBV28 and TRBJ2-1; 8 bases map to TRBD2. CDR1 is MDHEN and CDR2 is SYDVKM in the germline V gene. This CDR3 is built from 15 residues. Here the CDR3 DNA reads TGTGCCGGCAGTGTAGCGGGACGAACCTACAATGAGCAGTTCTTC. Protein: CAGSVAGRTYNEQFF.

This rearrangement joins TRBV29-1 to TRBJ1-1; D might be TRBD1 (6 bases). Germline CDR1 SQVTM, CDR2 ANQGSEA. V was clipped by 6 bases and J by 8 bases, with 13 bases between them. The CDR3 loop spans 11 amino acids. CDR3 DNA sequence: TGCAGCGTCCCGTACGGGGGCGAAGCTTTCTTT. It specifies CSVPYGGEAFF. Full variable domain (rest looked up from reference TRBV29-1 and TRBJ1-1): SAVISQKPSRDICQRGTSLTIQCQVDSQVTMMFWYRQQPGQSLTLIATANQGSEATYESGFVIDKFPISRPNLTFSTLTVSNMSPEDSSIYLCSVPYGGEAFFGQGTRLTVV.